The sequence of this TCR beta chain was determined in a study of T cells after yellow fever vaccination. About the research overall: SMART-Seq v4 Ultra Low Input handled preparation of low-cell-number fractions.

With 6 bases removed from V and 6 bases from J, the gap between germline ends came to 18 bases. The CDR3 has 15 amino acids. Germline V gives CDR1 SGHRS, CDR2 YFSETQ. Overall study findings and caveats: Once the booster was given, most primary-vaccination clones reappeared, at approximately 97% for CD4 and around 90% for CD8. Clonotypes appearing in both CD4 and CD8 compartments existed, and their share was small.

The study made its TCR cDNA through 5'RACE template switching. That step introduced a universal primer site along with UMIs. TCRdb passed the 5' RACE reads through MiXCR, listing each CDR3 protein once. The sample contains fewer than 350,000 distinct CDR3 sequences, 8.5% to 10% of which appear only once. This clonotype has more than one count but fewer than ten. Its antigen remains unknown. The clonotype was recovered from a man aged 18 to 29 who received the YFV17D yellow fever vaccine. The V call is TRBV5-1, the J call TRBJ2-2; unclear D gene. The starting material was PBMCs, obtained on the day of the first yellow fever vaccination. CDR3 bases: TGCGCCAGCACCTTCGGCGGCATAGGCGCCGGGGAGCTGTTTTTT. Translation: CASTFGGIGAGELFF.